These 31 T cell receptor beta chains came from one sample sequenced in a study of response to subunit inactivated influenza vaccine. One entry per CDR3 protein, called by TCRdb with MiXCR from the RT-PCR reads. The repertoire holds 500,000 to 600,000 distinct CDR3 sequences, with 10% to 12% as singletons. The sample also formed part of further work on T cells expressing NK-cell markers. That work states: It was by 5'RACE template switching with UMIs that TCR beta cDNA was made.

The sequencing used PBMCs from blood, collected on the day of vaccination. All receptors derive from a man between 45 and 60 years old who received an inactivated influenza vaccine.

At least ten counts were recorded for this clonotype. This chain links TRBV7-9 with TRBJ2-3; 10 bases line up with TRBD1. Germline loops: CDR1 SEHNR, CDR2 FQNEAQ (reference sequence). After removal of 6 bases from V and 5 bases from J, the junction contained 8 bases not matched to a gene. The length of the CDR3 is 15 residues. CDR3 in amino acids: CASSYPGQGIDTQYF. The DNA for the CDR3 is TGTGCCAGCAGTTACCCGGGACAGGGGATAGATACGCAGTATTTT.

The rearrangement links TRBV29-1 to TRBJ1-5; the D gene is possibly TRBD1 (5 bases). Germline V gene sequence: CDR1 SQVTM, CDR2 ANQGSEA. Trimming took 6 bases from V and 4 from J, leaving 16 bases between them. The CDR3 runs to 14 residues. In nucleotides, the CDR3 is TGCAGCGTGGGGCTCGAGAATTCGAATCAGCCCCAGCATTTT. Translated: CSVGLENSNQPQHF.

The CDR3 DNA reads TGCGCCAGCAGCCCAGACGCCGCGGGTCCCACAGATACGCAGTATTTT. Protein product: CASSPDAAGPTDTQYF. The rearrangement uses TRBV5-1 and TRBJ2-3; D may be TRBD2 (5 bases). Germline V gene data show CDR1 as SGHRS and CDR2 as YFSETQ. Trimming pared 4 bases from V and 2 bases from J, leaving 17 bases between. The CDR3 is 16 residues long.

This clonotype was picked up a small number of times. The V gene is TRBV27, the J gene TRBJ2-2; TRBD1 matches 8 bases. Germline CDR1 is MNHEY and CDR2 is SMNVEV (reference sequence). V shed 5 bases, J shed 8 bases, and the junction held 10 bases outside the gene matches. This CDR3 spans 15 amino acids. CDR3 coding DNA: TGTGCCAGCAGTCCTAGGACAGGGATCCGTGGGGAGCTGTTTTTT. Translated, it gives CASSPRTGIRGELFF.

This clonotype was detected ten times or more. The CDR3 coding sequence is TGTGCCAGCAGTTGGGGGACAGAGGGGACACCCCTCCACTTT. It yields the protein CASSWGTEGTPLHF. This chain connects TRBV27 to TRBJ1-6, with 7 bases fitting TRBD1. The CDR3 spans 14 residues. With V trimmed by 4 bases and J by 11 bases, 8 bases remained unmatched. CDR1 is MNHEY and CDR2 is SMNVEV in the germline V gene (reference sequence).

There are a few counts of this clonotype. CDR3 nucleotides: TGTGCCAGCAGCTCGCGTAGCGGGAGGGGCACAGATACGCAGTATTTT. Its protein is CASSSRSGRGTDTQYF. This rearrangement joins TRBV7-2 to TRBJ2-3; TRBD2 aligns across 11 bases. The J segment lost 1 base and the V segment lost 4 bases, leaving 4 bases of the junction unmatched. CDR3 length equals 16 residues. Germline lookup yields CDR1 SGHTA and CDR2 FQGNSA.

This clonotype was observed a few times. This chain joins TRBV7-2 and TRBJ2-7; TRBD2 might be the D (6 bases). The ends were cut back, 3 bases at V and 9 bases at J, with 21 bases in the middle. The CDR3 spans 15 residues. Per the germline V gene, CDR1 is SGHTA and CDR2 is FQGNSA. Here the CDR3 reads CASSLEGLSLFVQYF. CDR3 sequence (DNA): TGTGCCAGCAGCTTGGAGGGCCTGAGTCTTTTCGTGCAGTACTTC.

This clonotype was detected many times. The gene calls are TRBV7-2 and TRBJ2-7, with TRBD2 matching 11 bases. V was pared by 4 bases and J by 2 bases, with 1 base of the junction left unmatched. The V gene's germline CDR1 is SGHTA and CDR2 FQGNSA. The CDR3 spans 14 residues. Here the CDR3 reads CASSWGLAAYEQYF. CDR3 nucleotide sequence: TGTGCCAGCAGCTGGGGACTAGCGGCCTACGAGCAGTACTTC.

This clonotype has ten or more counts. The rearrangement links TRBV5-5 to TRBJ2-7; the D gene is possibly TRBD2 (6 bases). CDR1 SGHKS and CDR2 YYEKEE come from the germline V gene (reference sequence). There are 14 residues in the CDR3. With 1 base removed from V and 3 bases from J, the gap between germline ends came to 11 bases. The CDR3 is CASSLNRDFYEQYF. DNA of the CDR3: TGTGCCAGCAGCTTGAACCGGGACTTCTACGAGCAGTACTTC.

This clonotype was observed at least ten times. V and J are TRBV5-1 and TRBJ1-1; the D gene is possibly TRBD1 (5 bases). The CDR3 loop spans 14 amino acids. Between the trimmed V and J ends, which lost 4 bases and 3 bases, there was a span of 13 bases. CDR1 and CDR2 from the germline V gene are SGHRS and YFSETQ. The CDR3 spells CASSPPGRYTEAFF. For the CDR3, the DNA is TGCGCCAGCAGCCCCCCGGGACGCTACACTGAAGCTTTCTTT.

This rearrangement joins TRBV6-5 to TRBJ2-5; 11 bases are shared with TRBD2. CDR3 length: 15 amino acids. With V trimmed by 4 bases and J by 7 bases, 8 bases remained unmatched. The germline V gene encodes CDR1 MNHEY and CDR2 SVGAGI. The CDR3 region has the DNA TGTGCCAGCAGTTTGAACATAGCGGGGGGGCGGACCCAGTACTTC. As protein: CASSLNIAGGRTQYF.

The chain joins TRBV3-1 to TRBJ1-1; 9 bases map to TRBD1. Germline V lookup: CDR1 LGHDT, CDR2 YNNKEL (reference sequence). With 1 base clipped from V and 1 base from J, the junction kept 7 bases outside the gene matches. The CDR3 covers 17 residues. CDR3 nucleotides: TGTGCCAGCAGCCAAGGGGCGGGGACAGGGCGGAACACTGAAGCTTTCTTT. Translating gives CASSQGAGTGRNTEAFF. Full variable domain (missing parts from reference TRBV3-1 and TRBJ1-1): DTAVSQTPKYLVTQMGNDKSIKCEQNLGHDTMYWYKQDSKKFLKIMFSYNNKELIINETVPNRFSPKSPDKAHLNLHINSLELGDSAVYFCASSQGAGTGRNTEAFFGQGTRLTVV.

This clonotype has just one count. A read error may produce the germline difference seen at one junction end. The chain's CDR3 is CSSSQKLPSSEAFF. The CDR3, as DNA: TGTTCCAGCAGCCAAAAACTCCCTAGTTCGGAAGCTTTCTTT. The rearrangement links TRBV3-1 to TRBJ1-1; no clear D. Germline CDR1 and CDR2: LGHDT and YNNKEL (reference sequence). This CDR3 has 14 amino acids.

This clonotype was seen a few times. This sequence joins TRBV5-1 and TRBJ1-1; D perhaps matches TRBD1 (5 bases). The CDR3 consists of 15 residues. Germline CDR1 and CDR2: SGHRS and YFSETQ. V dropped 0 bases and J dropped 3 bases, with 12 bases sitting between them. The CDR3 here is CASSLVSGGDTEAFF. CDR3 DNA: TGCGCCAGCAGCTTGGTTTCAGGAGGGGACACTGAAGCTTTCTTT.

The rearrangement joins TRBV5-1 to TRBJ1-6, with D tentatively TRBD1 (5 bases). This CDR3 is 16 amino acids long. CDR1 and CDR2 (germline): SGHRS, YFSETQ. The V and J ends lost 4 bases and 6 bases respectively, with 17 bases between them. As DNA, the CDR3 is TGCGCCAGCAGCCAAGATCTTGCGGGACTTAATTCACCCCTCCACTTT. Amino acid sequence: CASSQDLAGLNSPLHF.

This clonotype was observed a handful of times. The V call is TRBV20-1, the J call TRBJ2-7, with a tentative D call TRBD2 (7 bases). The V gene lost 0 bases and the J gene lost 2 bases, with 14 bases spanning the gap. Germline V CDR1 and CDR2: DFQATT, SNEGSKA (reference sequence). This CDR3 spans 15 amino acids. CDR3 nucleotide sequence: TGCAGTGCTAGAGATAGGCGGGGGCGGCCCTACGAGCAGTACTTC. Translation: CSARDRRGRPYEQYF.

This clonotype was seen repeatedly, ten times or more. This chain links TRBV24-1 with TRBJ1-1, with D maybe TRBD1 (5 bases). The germline V gene encodes CDR1 KGHDR and CDR2 SFDVKD. The CDR3 covers 13 residues. V was trimmed by 3 bases and J by 5 bases, leaving 9 bases between them. CDR3 amino acids: CATSDLRQTEAFF. DNA for the CDR3: TGTGCCACCAGTGATCTTAGACAGACTGAAGCTTTCTTT.

This chain connects TRBV12-3 or TRBV12-4 to TRBJ1-1; D perhaps matches TRBD1 (5 bases). The V end was cut by 6 bases, the J end by 9 bases, with 17 bases between. The CDR3 has 13 residues. The CDR3 bases are TGTGCCAGCAGGCATAGTTGGGGCGTGAAAGCTTTCTTT. Translating it yields CASRHSWGVKAFF.

The chain couples TRBV7-2 to TRBJ1-2; 7 nucleotides match TRBD1. Germline assignment: CDR1 SGHTA and CDR2 FQGNSA. The CDR3 length is 14 residues. Trimming cost V 4 bases and J 0 bases; bases outside gene matches: 2. As DNA, the CDR3 is TGTGCCAGCAGCTGGGGACAGCCTAACTATGGCTACACCTTC. It encodes CASSWGQPNYGYTF.

This clonotype occurred a few times. The chain combines TRBV4-2 with TRBJ1-3; no reliable D call. Trimming took off 2 bases at V and 0 bases at J, with 14 bases between the two ends. The CDR3 has 17 residues. CDR1 LGHNA and CDR2 YNFKEQ come from the germline V gene. The CDR3 sequence: CASSQSRNSNSGNTIYF. CDR3 coding DNA: TGTGCCAGCAGCCAAAGTCGCAACTCAAACTCTGGAAACACCATATATTTT.

This clonotype has a count of ten or more. V is TRBV27 and J is TRBJ2-2; D remains unclear. Deletions cut 1 base from V and 1 base from J, with 7 bases between. CDR1 MNHEY and CDR2 SMNVEV come from the germline V gene (reference sequence). The CDR3 length is 15 residues. The chain's CDR3 is CASSLLNRNTGELFF. DNA of the CDR3: TGTGCCAGCAGTTTATTAAATAGGAACACCGGGGAGCTGTTTTTT.

The CDR3 loop reads CALNKENTEAFF. The CDR3 nucleotides read TGTGCCCTAAACAAGGAGAACACTGAAGCTTTCTTT. This chain joins TRBV30 and TRBJ1-1; no firm D call. Trimming pared 8 bases from V and 1 base from J, leaving 11 bases between. This CDR3 comprises 12 residues. Germline V lookup: CDR1 GTSNPN, CDR2 SVGIG (reference sequence). The variable domain in full, with the rest retrieved from reference TRBV30 and TRBJ1-1, is SQTIHQWPATLVQPVGSPLSLECTVEGTSNPNLYWYRQAAGRGLQLLFYSVGIGQISSEVPQNLSASRPQDRQFILSSKKLLLSDSGFYLCALNKENTEAFFGQGTRLTVV.

In this sample, this clonotype turned up a few times. CDR3 protein: CASSLVPWVSGYEQYF. CDR3 nucleotide sequence: TGTGCCAGCAGCTTAGTGCCATGGGTTAGCGGTTACGAGCAGTACTTC. The chain recombines TRBV11-2 with TRBJ2-7; D is perhaps TRBD2 (6 bases). The CDR3 loop spans 16 amino acids. The V and J ends lost 1 base and 4 bases respectively, with 17 bases between them. Germline CDR1 reads SGHAT; CDR2 reads FQNNGV.

J is TRBJ2-7 and V is TRBV28, with D unresolved. With 2 bases removed from V and 2 bases from J, the gap between germline ends came to 7 bases. Germline V gene sequence: CDR1 MDHEN, CDR2 SYDVKM. The CDR3 totals 13 residues. CDR3 coding DNA: TGTGCCAGCAGTTTACCCAGCGCCTACGAGCAGTACTTC. Its translation is CASSLPSAYEQYF.

This rearrangement joins TRBV29-1 to TRBJ2-1; D unclear. Germline V gene sequence: CDR1 SQVTM, CDR2 ANQGSEA. V was shortened by 2 bases and J by 10 bases, with 12 bases between the two germline ends. The CDR3 contains 12 residues. In DNA, the CDR3 is TGCAGCGTTGAACGAACCCGGGCCGAGCAGTTCTTC. Translated: CSVERTRAEQFF.

This clonotype came up many times. The V call is TRBV12-3 or TRBV12-4, the J call TRBJ1-5; no reliable D call. V lost 3 bases, J lost 1 base, and 7 bases lay in between. There are 14 residues in the CDR3. In DNA, the CDR3 is TGTGCCAGCAGTTTGTGGCAGAGCAATCAGCCCCAGCATTTT. It encodes CASSLWQSNQPQHF.

This clonotype came up a few times. The genes are TRBV6-1 and TRBJ1-5; TRBD1 agrees at 10 bases. Germline CDR1 is MNHNS and CDR2 is SASEGT. The CDR3 has 16 amino acids. The V and J ends lost 6 bases and 9 bases, in that order; junction bases with no gene match: 14. This CDR3 reads CASSPRDRGTFWPQHF. CDR3 bases: TGTGCCAGCAGCCCCCGGGACAGGGGAACATTTTGGCCCCAGCATTTT.

This clonotype has a count of ten or more. J is TRBJ1-2 and V is TRBV7-9; 8 nucleotides align to TRBD1. The CDR3 runs 14 residues. Germline loops: CDR1 SEHNR, CDR2 FQNEAQ (reference sequence). The ends lost 5 bases at V and 4 bases at J; junction bases unmatched: 6. CDR3 DNA: TGTGCCAGCAGCCCTCTGACAGGGGCCTATGGCTACACCTTC. It specifies CASSPLTGAYGYTF.

Remarks on this clonotype: A much bigger clone sits one base away, suggesting this may be a read error. V and J are TRBV27 and TRBJ2-7, with 11 bases lining up with TRBD2. The length of the CDR3 is 16 residues. Germline V gives CDR1 MNHEY, CDR2 SMNVEV (reference sequence). The CDR3 loop reads CASSLIFSGRAYEQCF. The CDR3 nucleotides read TGTGCCAGCAGTCTTATATTTAGCGGGAGGGCCTACGAGCAGTGCTTC.

CDR3 protein: CSAVKNQGRGETQYF. The CDR3 DNA reads as TGCAGTGCCGTCAAAAACCAGGGTAGGGGTGAGACCCAGTACTTC. The rearrangement joins TRBV20-1 to TRBJ2-5, with a weak D call TRBD1 (5 bases). CDR1 and CDR2 from the germline V gene are DFQATT and SNEGSKA (reference sequence). This CDR3 has 15 amino acids. Trimming pared 6 bases from V and 5 bases from J, leaving 22 bases between.

This clonotype was recorded a few times. The chain has TRBV20-1 and TRBJ2-5; a possible D gene is TRBD2 (6 bases). Trimming removed 6 bases from V and 5 bases from J, with 25 bases in between. The CDR3 totals 16 residues. Germline CDR1 reads DFQATT; CDR2 reads SNEGSKA (reference sequence). Here the CDR3 DNA reads TGCAGTGCATGCGGGATTGCACCTCCGTGCATCGAGACCCAGTACTTC. This gives the protein CSACGIAPPCIETQYF.